This T cell receptor beta chain was profiled in a study of cytomegalovirus exposure and HLA in healthy donors. A multiplex PCR was run with 60 Vbeta primers and 13 Jbeta primers. The method was immunoSEQ multiplex PCR; TCRdb's version includes in-frame clones alone and lacks a portion of them. The sample lists about 170,000 clones, around 85% occurring once. About this clone itself: Its antigen is currently unknown.

The CDR3 contains 17 residues. Trimming left V 3 bases short and J 4 bases short, with 16 bases between. Per the germline V gene, CDR1 is KGHSH and CDR2 is LQKENI. General observations from the study: Altogether, 170 or so TCR beta chains were recorded as cytomegalovirus-associated. The authors considered a cluster of highly shared sequence variants likely to be a sequencing artifact.

This sequence joins TRBV18 and TRBJ2-6, with D possibly TRBD2 on 7 matching bases. The specimen sequenced was PBMCs. The TCR sequence derives from a boy younger than 10 in good health and CMV-seronegative. Here the CDR3 DNA reads TGTGCCAGCTCACCCCCAGGGCGGGGGCTGGGGGCCAACGTCCTGACTTTC. Encoded protein: CASSPPGRGLGANVLTF.